Listed below are T cell receptor beta chains from one sample, sequenced in a study of tumor-infiltrating lymphocytes in primary liver carcinoma. TCRdb redid the calling of the multiplex PCR reads with MiXCR, one entry per CDR3 protein. The profile covers about 96,000 distinct CDR3 sequences, with less than 75% appearing a single time and roughly 30% taken by the ten largest. The sequencing sample was made of tumor-adjacent normal liver tissue. The receptors stem from a man aged 35 to 55 with primary liver carcinoma and hepatitis B virus infection. The CDR3 runs from the conserved cysteine through the conserved F or W. The D gene is left open where the match is weak. Not all rows give a size; the values are once, few, many and, for expanded clones, a class.

size: many; D: NA; J: TRBJ2-7; V: TRBV5-1; CDR3: CASSLGVSAEQYF; DNA: TGCGCCAGCAGCTTGGGAGTGTCCGCCGAGCAGTACTTC
size: NA; D: NA; J: TRBJ2-2; V: TRBV11-2; CDR3: CASSPTASPGELFF; DNA: TGTGCCAGCAGCCCGACGGCCTCCCCCGGGGAGCTGTTTTTT
size: NA; D: TRBD1; J: TRBJ2-7; V: TRBV12-3/TRBV12-4; CDR3: CAISGTVGYVQYF; DNA: TGTGCCATCAGTGGGACAGTGGGCTACGTGCAGTACTTC
size: many; D: NA; J: TRBJ1-2; V: TRBV28; CDR3: CASSRLYGYTF; DNA: TGTGCCAGCTCCAGACTATATGGCTACACCTTC
size: NA; D: NA; J: TRBJ2-5; V: TRBV20-1; CDR3: CSAFGLLQETQYF; DNA: TGCAGTGCCTTTGGACTGCTCCAAGAGACCCAGTACTTC
size: NA; D: NA; J: TRBJ2-5; V: TRBV2; CDR3: CASTEATRETQYF; DNA: TGTGCCAGCACTGAAGCCACACGAGAGACCCAGTACTTC
size: NA; D: NA; J: TRBJ2-5; V: TRBV2; CDR3: CASSEEGVQETQYF; DNA: TGTGCCAGCAGTGAGGAAGGCGTCCAAGAGACCCAGTACTTC
size: many; D: TRBD1; J: TRBJ2-5; V: TRBV30; CDR3: CAWTRDRGLETQYF; DNA: TGTGCCTGGACCCGGGACAGGGGTCTGGAGACCCAGTACTTC
size: NA; D: NA; J: TRBJ2-5; V: TRBV11-3; CDR3: CASSRGTIETRYF; DNA: TGTGCCAGCAGCAGAGGGACCATAGAGACCCGGTACTTC
size: NA; D: NA; J: TRBJ2-7; V: TRBV28; CDR3: CASSPPGGVDVQYF; DNA: TGTGCCAGCAGTCCCCCGGGTGGGGTGGACGTGCAGTACTTC
size: many; D: NA; J: TRBJ1-1; V: TRBV12-3/TRBV12-4; CDR3: CASSLNREAFF; DNA: TGTGCCAGCAGTTTGAATCGTGAAGCTTTCTTT
size: NA; D: TRBD1; J: TRBJ1-5; V: TRBV11-2; CDR3: CASSRTGGSNQPQHF; DNA: TGTGCCAGCAGCAGGACAGGTGGGAGCAATCAGCCCCAGCATTTT
size: many; D: NA; J: TRBJ1-1; V: TRBV12-5; CDR3: CASGWNSGLNTEAFF; DNA: TGTGCTAGTGGTTGGAATTCGGGCCTGAACACTGAAGCTTTCTTT
size: NA; D: TRBD1; J: TRBJ2-5; V: TRBV6-6; CDR3: CASRQGATFQAQYF; DNA: TGTGCTAGTAGACAGGGGGCGACTTTCCAGGCCCAGTACTTC
size: NA; D: NA; J: TRBJ2-1; V: TRBV29-1; CDR3: CSVPRRNGQFF; DNA: TGCAGCGTGCCCAGGCGAAATGGGCAGTTCTTC
size: NA; D: NA; J: TRBJ2-4; V: TRBV21-1; CDR3: CASIKERGCDKNIQYF; DNA: TGTGCCAGCATCAAAGAAAGGGGTTGTGACAAAAACATTCAGTACTTC
size: once; D: NA; J: TRBJ2-3; V: TRBV29-1; CDR3: CNMVARGDTDTQYF; DNA: TGCAACATGGTGGCGAGGGGAGACACAGATACGCAGTATTTT
size: NA; D: NA; J: TRBJ1-1; V: TRBV13; CDR3: CTSSLGRGYGGTEAIF; DNA: TGTACCAGCAGCTTAGGCCGGGGGTACGGGGGCACTGAAGCTATCTTT
size: NA; D: NA; J: TRBJ2-3; V: TRBV19; CDR3: CASRQSGDTQYF; DNA: TGTGCCAGTCGACAGTCCGGGGATACGCAGTATTTT
size: NA; D: NA; J: TRBJ2-1; V: TRBV11-2; CDR3: CASSHLSGVGVRMSNEQFF; DNA: TGTGCCAGCAGCCATTTATCGGGAGTAGGGGTTCGCATGAGCAATGAGCAGTTCTTC
size: NA; D: NA; J: TRBJ1-6; V: TRBV10-3; CDR3: CAISESLSPLHF; DNA: TGTGCCATCAGTGAATCCCTCTCACCCCTCCACTTT
size: NA; D: TRBD2; J: TRBJ2-1; V: TRBV4-2; CDR3: CASSPTGTSANEQFF; DNA: TGTGCCAGCAGTCCAACCGGGACTAGCGCCAATGAGCAGTTCTTC
size: medium-sized; D: NA; J: TRBJ2-1; V: TRBV29-1; CDR3: CSGSDNEQFF; DNA: TGCAGCGGATCGGACAATGAGCAGTTCTTC
size: NA; D: NA; J: TRBJ2-5; V: TRBV7-8; CDR3: CASSLFSGERETQYF; DNA: TGTGCCAGCAGCTTATTCTCCGGAGAAAGAGAGACCCAGTACTTC
size: NA; D: TRBD2; J: TRBJ2-1; V: TRBV6-5; CDR3: CASSVPTGGRESYNEQFF; DNA: TGTGCCAGTAGTGTACCCACAGGCGGGCGGGAGTCCTACAATGAGCAGTTCTTC
size: NA; D: TRBD2; J: TRBJ2-1; V: TRBV6-5; CDR3: CTSSLRLAGGSAIEQFF; DNA: TGTACCAGCAGTCTGCGACTAGCGGGAGGGTCTGCCATTGAGCAGTTCTTC
size: many; D: NA; J: TRBJ2-7; V: TRBV6-1; CDR3: CASSEEGAGRTYEQYF; DNA: TGTGCCAGCAGTGAAGAAGGGGCAGGGAGAACCTACGAGCAGTACTTC
size: NA; D: TRBD2; J: TRBJ2-5; V: TRBV6-1; CDR3: CVSRTSYFETQYF; DNA: TGTGTCAGCCGGACTAGTTATTTCGAGACCCAGTACTTC
size: NA; D: NA; J: TRBJ2-2; V: TRBV12-3/TRBV12-4; CDR3: CASSYRNAGEQSF; DNA: TGTGCCAGCAGCTACAGGAACGCCGGGGAGCAGTCTTTT
size: NA; D: TRBD1; J: TRBJ1-1; V: TRBV11-1; CDR3: CACSPGQMNTEAFF; DNA: TGTGCCTGCAGCCCGGGACAGATGAACACTGAAGCTTTCTTT
size: NA; D: NA; J: TRBJ1-2; V: TRBV11-2; CDR3: CASSPLGLQGGYDYTF; DNA: TGTGCCAGCAGCCCCCTAGGTCTTCAGGGAGGCTATGACTACACCTTC
size: once; D: NA; J: TRBJ2-1; V: TRBV6-5; CDR3: CASRPLAEGDSEQFF; DNA: TGTGCCAGCAGGCCACTAGCGGAGGGGGACAGTGAGCAGTTCTTC
size: NA; D: NA; J: TRBJ2-1; V: TRBV11-3; CDR3: CVSSLVGNEEFF; DNA: TGTGTCAGCAGCTTGGTGGGGAATGAGGAGTTCTTC
size: NA; D: NA; J: TRBJ1-2; V: TRBV5-1; CDR3: CTSSFTDSGYTF; DNA: TGCACCAGCAGCTTCACGGACTCGGGCTACACCTTC
size: NA; D: NA; J: TRBJ2-1; V: TRBV14; CDR3: CASSLGHNEQFF; DNA: TGTGCCAGCAGCCTGGGGCACAATGAGCAGTTCTTC
size: once; D: NA; J: TRBJ2-1; V: TRBV6-1; CDR3: CASSEEMGNELFF; DNA: TGTGCCAGCAGTGAAGAAATGGGCAATGAGCTGTTCTTC
size: once; D: NA; J: TRBJ2-5; V: TRBV30; CDR3: CAWREMGESQYF; DNA: TGTGCCTGGCGGGAGATGGGAGAGAGCCAGTACTTC
size: NA; D: NA; J: TRBJ2-1; V: TRBV11-2; CDR3: CASSDGVNSYNEQFF; DNA: TGTGCCAGCAGCGATGGCGTGAACTCCTACAATGAGCAGTTCTTC
size: many; D: NA; J: TRBJ1-1; V: TRBV6-6; CDR3: CASRQRLSGNTEAFF; DNA: TGTGCCAGCAGGCAGAGACTCTCCGGGAACACTGAAGCTTTCTTT
size: NA; D: NA; J: TRBJ2-7; V: TRBV7-2; CDR3: CASSLEGGGRSEQYF; DNA: TGTGCCAGCAGCTTAGAGGGGGGAGGGCGATCCGAGCAGTACTTC
size: NA; D: NA; J: TRBJ1-6; V: TRBV30; CDR3: CAWSVQRNSPLHF; DNA: TGTGCCTGGAGTGTACAAAGAAATTCACCCCTCCACTTT
size: NA; D: NA; J: TRBJ2-1; V: TRBV29-1; CDR3: CSVPTNCNYNEQFF; DNA: TGCAGCGTTCCGACTAACTGCAACTATAATGAGCAGTTCTTC
size: few; D: NA; J: TRBJ1-4; V: TRBV5-1; CDR3: CASSFGAALGEKLFF; DNA: TGCGCCAGCAGCTTCGGGGCAGCCCTGGGTGAAAAACTGTTTTTT
size: once; D: TRBD1; J: TRBJ1-5; V: TRBV6-1; CDR3: CASIIWTGGASNQPQHF; DNA: TGTGCCAGCATCATCTGGACAGGGGGCGCGAGCAATCAGCCCCAGCATTTT
size: NA; D: NA; J: TRBJ2-4; V: TRBV11-2; CDR3: CASSAVGDIDIRYF; DNA: TGTGCCAGCAGCGCTGTGGGGGACATTGACATTCGGTACTTC
size: NA; D: NA; J: TRBJ2-1; V: TRBV7-9; CDR3: CASSTTSNEPLF; DNA: TGTGCCAGCAGCACTACTAGCAATGAGCCGTTATTC
size: NA; D: NA; J: TRBJ2-2; V: TRBV5-1; CDR3: CASSLVSGTGELFF; DNA: TGCGCCAGCAGCTTGGTCTCAGGAACCGGGGAGCTGTTTTTT
size: NA; D: TRBD1; J: TRBJ2-2; V: TRBV5-4; CDR3: CANSHDRGIGELFF; DNA: TGTGCCAACAGCCACGACAGGGGGATCGGGGAGCTGTTTTTT
size: once; D: NA; J: TRBJ1-5; V: TRBV4-1; CDR3: CASSQVSGRGSSQPQHF; DNA: TGCGCCAGCAGCCAGGTCAGCGGGAGGGGGAGCAGTCAGCCCCAGCATTTT
size: few; D: TRBD1; J: TRBJ2-7; V: TRBV6-5; CDR3: CASSRDRGDYERYF; DNA: TGTGCCAGCAGTCGGGACAGGGGAGATTACGAGCGGTACTTC
size: NA; D: NA; J: TRBJ2-1; V: TRBV10-3; CDR3: CAISESLALGSPEAEQFF; DNA: TGTGCCATCAGTGAGTCCTTGGCGCTAGGGTCGCCCGAGGCTGAGCAGTTCTTC
size: NA; D: TRBD2; J: TRBJ2-1; V: TRBV11-2; CDR3: CARSLAGSSYNEQLF; DNA: TGTGCCAGAAGCTTAGCGGGGAGCTCCTACAATGAGCAGCTCTTC
size: many; D: NA; J: TRBJ2-3; V: TRBV12-3/TRBV12-4; CDR3: CASSLTPGRLIYTDTQYF; DNA: TGTGCCAGCAGTTTAACCCCGGGACGGCTAATTTACACAGATACGCAGTATTTT
size: NA; D: TRBD1; J: TRBJ2-5; V: TRBV11-1; CDR3: CASSLGQGRDYEHYF; DNA: TGTGCCAGCAGCCTTGGACAGGGCCGCGACTACGAGCACTACTTC